The 24 T cell receptor beta chains below were found in one sample sequenced in a study of CD8+CD57+ T cells in acquired aplastic anemia. CDR3 and TCR beta VDJ profiling relied on genomic DNA as the template. TCRdb used MiXCR to reprocess the reads, holding one entry per CDR3 protein. The sample carries some 170,000 distinct CDR3 sequences, around 45% recorded once. The sequenced sample consisted of sorted CD4+, CD8+, or CD8+CD57+ T cells (not recorded which) from PBMCs. These receptors were obtained from a human donor in good health.

This clonotype turned up a few times. CDR3 DNA: TGTGCCAGTAGTACCGGGACTAGCGGGAGCCGAGAGACCCAGTACTTC. It is translated as CASSTGTSGSRETQYF. This chain links TRBV19 with TRBJ2-5; 14 bases fit TRBD2. CDR3 size: 16 residues. The trim removed 4 bases at V and 4 bases at J, leaving 5 bases unmatched. The germline V gene encodes CDR1 LNHDA and CDR2 SQIVND (reference sequence). The full variable domain, completed using reference TRBV19 and TRBJ2-5, is DGGITQSPKYLFRKEGQNVTLSCEQNLNHDAMYWYRQDPGQGLRLIYYSQIVNDFQKGDIAEGYSVSREKKESFPLTVTSAQKNPTAFYLCASSTGTSGSRETQYFGPGTRLLVL.

In its sample, this clonotype was seen once. The chain joins TRBV4-1 to TRBJ1-1, with D maybe TRBD1 (5 bases). Germline values: CDR1 MGHRA, CDR2 YSYEKL. Trimming cost V 1 base and J 8 bases, with 11 bases left between them. This CDR3 comprises 13 residues. The DNA for the CDR3 is TGCGCCAGCAGCCAAGTCGACAGCAAAGAAGCTTTCTTT. It specifies CASSQVDSKEAFF.

The chain uses TRBV10-3 and TRBJ1-1; D gene uncertain. Trimming left V 11 bases short and J 1 base short, with 8 bases between. Germline values: CDR1 ENHRY, CDR2 SYGVKD. CDR3 length equals 11 residues. This CDR3 is CAPLENTEAFF. CDR3 DNA: TGTGCCCCCCTGGAGAACACTGAAGCTTTCTTT.

This clonotype showed up many times. This chain uses TRBV20-1 with TRBJ1-5; 8 bases are shared with TRBD1. Trimming removed 4 bases from V and 2 bases from J; junction bases left unmatched: 10. Germline V gene data show CDR1 as DFQATT and CDR2 as SNEGSKA (reference sequence). The CDR3 sequence is 16 residues long. This chain's CDR3 is CSAILGQGRGNQPQHF. The CDR3 DNA reads as TGCAGTGCTATTTTAGGACAGGGTCGGGGCAATCAGCCCCAGCATTTT.

This sequence joins TRBV2 and TRBJ2-2; 10 positions agree with TRBD2. V lost 6 bases and J lost 6; bases outside the gene matches: 4. Per the germline V gene, CDR1 is SNHLY and CDR2 is FYNNEI. CDR3 size: 14 residues. The CDR3: CASRGLAGAGELFF. CDR3 DNA sequence: TGTGCCAGCAGGGGGCTAGCGGGAGCCGGGGAGCTGTTTTTT.

Note on this clonotype: This may be a read error: a much more frequent sequence differs by one nucleotide. The V call is TRBV4-2, the J call TRBJ2-6; TRBD1 agrees at 8 bases. Losses at the gene ends were 1 base for V and 2 bases for J; bases not matched to a gene: 10. CDR3 length: 19 amino acids. CDR1 and CDR2 from the germline V gene are LGHNA and YNFKEQ. CDR3 in amino acids: CASSQGAGQGRTGANVLTF. CDR3 DNA sequence: TGTGCCAGCAGCCAAGGTGCCGGACAGGGACGGACTGGGGCCAACGTCCTGACTTTC.

The chain couples TRBV20-1 to TRBJ2-1, with 16 nucleotides matching TRBD2. From germline, CDR1 is DFQATT and CDR2 SNEGSKA (reference sequence). The junction had 5 bases not matched to a gene; V was cut back by 3 bases and J by 9 bases. The CDR3 sequence is 15 residues long. The chain's CDR3 is CSARGTSGRATEQFF. DNA of the CDR3: TGCAGTGCTAGGGGGACTAGCGGGAGGGCCACTGAGCAGTTCTTC.

The chain carries TRBV18 and TRBJ2-7; 9 bases fit TRBD1. V was clipped by 3 bases and J by 2 bases; unmatched bases: 2. There are 14 residues in the CDR3. Per the germline V gene, CDR1 is KGHSH and CDR2 is LQKENI. The CDR3 bases are TGTGCCAGCTCACCTTGGACAGGGGCCTACGAGCAGTACTTC. Amino acid sequence: CASSPWTGAYEQYF.

This clonotype occurred many times. V and J are TRBV7-8 and TRBJ1-1; D is possibly TRBD1 (5 bases). Trimming cost V 1 base and J 1 base, with 16 bases left between them. The CDR3 spans 17 residues. Germline V gene sequence: CDR1 SGHVS, CDR2 FQNEAQ. The CDR3 loop is CASSLGWRTRENTEAFF. CDR3 DNA: TGTGCCAGCAGCTTAGGGTGGAGGACAAGGGAGAACACTGAAGCTTTCTTT.

In the case of this clonotype: An end of the junction does not agree with germline; a read error may underlie this. The chain links TRBV2 to TRBJ2-7; maybe TRBD1 (6 bases). CDR3 size: 14 residues. Germline assignment: CDR1 SNHLY and CDR2 FYNNEI. For the CDR3, the DNA is TGTGCCAGCAGTGGGGGGCCCCGTACCTACGAGCAGCACTTC. Its protein is CASSGGPRTYEQHF.

This sequence joins TRBV24-1 and TRBJ2-7; 7 nucleotides line up with TRBD2. This CDR3 comprises 13 residues. J gave up 7 bases and V 7 bases, and 9 bases lay outside the gene matches. Germline V gives CDR1 KGHDR, CDR2 SFDVKD. CDR3 loop: CATSPGTTGEQYF. The DNA for the CDR3 is TGTGCCACCAGCCCAGGGACTACGGGGGAGCAGTACTTC.

This clonotype was observed at least ten times. The rearrangement joins TRBV11-1 to TRBJ2-7; 9 bases agree with TRBD1. The V gene's germline CDR1 is SGHAT and CDR2 FQDESV (reference sequence). V lost 5 bases, J lost 0 bases, and 8 bases stayed unmatched. This CDR3 contains 16 residues. In DNA, the CDR3 is TGTGCCAGCAGCCCTTGGACAGGGGCGAGCTCCTACGAGCAGTACTTC. As protein: CASSPWTGASSYEQYF.

This clonotype is a singleton in its sample. The J gene is TRBJ2-6, the V gene TRBV24-1; D is possibly TRBD1 (5 bases). Looked up from germline, CDR1 is KGHDR and CDR2 is SFDVKD. Trimming removed 4 bases at V and 2 bases at J, with 11 bases between. The CDR3 spans 16 residues. CDR3 bases: TGTGCCACCAGTGACCGATGGACAACTGGGGCCAACGTCCTGACTTTC. Amino acid sequence: CATSDRWTTGANVLTF.

At least ten counts were recorded for this clonotype. The chain recombines TRBV5-5 with TRBJ2-7; 9 nucleotides match TRBD1. The germline V gene has CDR1 SGHKS and CDR2 YYEKEE (reference sequence). The V and J ends lost 4 bases and 1 base, in that order; junction bases with no gene match: 9. The CDR3 has 16 residues. CDR3 residues: CASSAAWDRDSYEQYF. The CDR3 coding sequence is TGTGCCAGCAGCGCGGCATGGGACAGGGATTCCTACGAGCAGTACTTC.

V usage is TRBV7-8 and J usage is TRBJ2-3, with D possibly matching TRBD1 (5 bases). V was cut by 0 bases and J by 2 bases, with 9 bases left in between. This CDR3 contains 15 residues. Germline V gene lookup returns CDR1 SGHVS and CDR2 FQNEAQ. The CDR3 reads CASSLASGFTDTQYF. CDR3 sequence (DNA): TGTGCCAGCAGCTTAGCGTCAGGGTTCACAGATACGCAGTATTTT.

This clonotype was observed many times. The chain recombines TRBV5-1 with TRBJ1-5, with 7 nucleotides matching TRBD1. This CDR3 comprises 17 residues. Looked up from germline, CDR1 is SGHRS and CDR2 is YFSETQ. After removal of 1 base from V and 6 bases from J, the junction contained 13 bases not matched to a gene. CDR3 residues: CASSLTIGQGGFQPQHF. CDR3 nucleotide sequence: TGCGCCAGCAGCTTGACTATAGGTCAGGGGGGATTTCAGCCCCAGCATTTT.

This clonotype has a handful of counts. This chain uses TRBV2 with TRBJ2-3; D is possibly TRBD2 (5 bases). This CDR3 is 14 amino acids long. Deletions cut 6 bases from V and 2 bases from J, with 12 bases between. The germline V gene has CDR1 SNHLY and CDR2 FYNNEI. In DNA form, the CDR3 reads TGTGCCAGCAGCGATACTAGTATCACAGATACGCAGTATTTT. Protein: CASSDTSITDTQYF.

The sample holds many counts of this clonotype. The V and J genes are TRBV5-1 and TRBJ2-5; 9 bases are shared with TRBD2. Germline values: CDR1 SGHRS, CDR2 YFSETQ. The CDR3 spans 15 residues. The V segment lost 6 bases and the J segment 5 bases; nucleotides outside the gene matches: 11. CDR3 loop: CASKGGGAALETQYF. For the CDR3, the DNA is TGCGCCAGCAAGGGCGGGGGGGCGGCCTTGGAGACCCAGTACTTC.

In the case of this clonotype: This sequence may be a read error, since a much larger clone differs from it by one base. V is TRBV11-2 and J is TRBJ2-1; 9 bases align to TRBD2. The CDR3 contains 18 residues. The germline gives CDR1 SGHAT, CDR2 FQNNGV. CDR3 residues: CASSLVGSGGSSYNELFF. The CDR3 DNA reads TGTGCCAGCAGCTTAGTGGGTAGCGGGGGAAGCTCCTACAATGAGCTGTTCTTC.

This clonotype has a count of ten or more. This chain uses TRBV7-3 with TRBJ1-1; D unclear. V was pared by 5 bases and J by 2 bases, with 9 bases between. Germline CDR1 is SGHTA and CDR2 is FQGTGA. This CDR3 comprises 13 residues. DNA of the CDR3: TGTGCCAGCAGCCCCGTCGGAAACACTGAAGCTTTCTTT. Translation gives CASSPVGNTEAFF.

This clonotype was found a few times. CDR3 sequence: CANRRVSGQFF. CDR3 DNA: TGTGCCAACAGACGCGTAAGCGGGCAGTTCTTC. This chain joins TRBV24-1 and TRBJ2-1, with TRBD2 as a possible D gene (5 bases). Looked up from germline, CDR1 is KGHDR and CDR2 is SFDVKD. The CDR3 runs 11 residues. Trimming stripped 11 bases from V and 12 bases from J, with 16 bases between.

This clonotype has a handful of counts. This chain joins TRBV24-1 and TRBJ2-5; D is possibly TRBD1 or TRBD2 (5 bases each). Trimming removed 5 bases from V and 5 bases from J, with 14 bases in between. The CDR3 runs to 14 residues. In germline, CDR1 is KGHDR, CDR2 SFDVKD. The CDR3 nucleotides read TGTGCCACCAGTGCTCCGACGGGGCAGGAGACCCAGTACTTC. Protein: CATSAPTGQETQYF.

The chain is built from TRBV10-3 and TRBJ2-5; 15 bases map to TRBD2. CDR3 length equals 16 residues. J lost 4 bases, V lost 2 bases, and 2 bases had no gene match. The germline V gene has CDR1 ENHRY and CDR2 SYGVKD. This CDR3 is CAISEPGLAGGETQYF. CDR3 nucleotides: TGTGCCATCAGTGAGCCGGGACTAGCGGGAGGAGAGACCCAGTACTTC.

The chain has TRBV11-1 and TRBJ2-1; possible D gene TRBD1, 6 bases. Germline V CDR1 and CDR2: SGHAT, FQDESV (reference sequence). The CDR3 is made up of 15 amino acids. With 2 bases removed from V and 9 bases from J, the gap between germline ends came to 17 bases. CDR3 coding DNA: TGTGCCAGCAGCTTAAGAACAGGGATAATTGGTGAGCAGTTCTTC. Protein: CASSLRTGIIGEQFF.